This T cell receptor (beta chain) was captured by sequencing in a study of high-grade serous ovarian cancer treatment subgroups. TCRdb's table, derived via immunoSEQ multiplex PCR, lists solely in-frame clones and lacks some. The sample has approximately 8,900 clones; about 85% are singletons. Tumor tissue was taken before any definitive surgery or chemotherapy was given. Sequencing was carried out using tumor tissue. The clonotype comes from a human donor with high-grade serous ovarian cancer.

DNA for the CDR3: TGCGCCAGCAGCTTAGAGGGGGGACTCGAAAAACTGTTTTTT. Its translation: CASSLEGGLEKLFF. The rearrangement links TRBV5-1 to TRBJ1-4; the D gene is possibly TRBD1 (6 bases). The CDR3 sequence is 14 residues long. Trimming shortened V by 2 bases and J by 8 bases, and 13 bases separated the two germline ends. CDR1 and CDR2 (germline): SGHRS, YFSETQ.